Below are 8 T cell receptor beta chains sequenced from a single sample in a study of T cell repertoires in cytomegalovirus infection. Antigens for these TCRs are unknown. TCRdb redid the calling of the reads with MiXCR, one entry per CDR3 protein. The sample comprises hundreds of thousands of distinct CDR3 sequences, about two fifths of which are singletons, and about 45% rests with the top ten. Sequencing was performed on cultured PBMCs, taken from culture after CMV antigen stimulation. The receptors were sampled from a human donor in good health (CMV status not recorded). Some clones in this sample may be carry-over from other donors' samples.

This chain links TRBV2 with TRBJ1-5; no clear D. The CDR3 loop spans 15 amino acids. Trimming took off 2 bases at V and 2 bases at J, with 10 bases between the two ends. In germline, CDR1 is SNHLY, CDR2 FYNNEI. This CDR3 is CASSERRQGNQPQHF. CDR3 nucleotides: TGTGCCAGCAGTGAACGTCGGCAAGGCAATCAGCCCCAGCATTTT.

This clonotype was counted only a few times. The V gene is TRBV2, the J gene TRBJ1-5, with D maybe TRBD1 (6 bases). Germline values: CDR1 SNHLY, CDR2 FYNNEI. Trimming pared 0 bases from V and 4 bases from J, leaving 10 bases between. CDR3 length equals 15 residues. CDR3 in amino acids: CASSEATGLNQPQHF. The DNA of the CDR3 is TGTGCCAGCAGTGAAGCCACAGGGCTTAATCAGCCCCAGCATTTT.

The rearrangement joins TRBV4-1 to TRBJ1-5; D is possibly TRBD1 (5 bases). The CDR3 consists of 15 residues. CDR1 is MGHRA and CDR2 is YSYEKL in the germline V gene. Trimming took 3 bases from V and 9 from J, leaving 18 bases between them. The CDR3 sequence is CASSQGRARRGPQHF. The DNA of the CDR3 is TGCGCCAGCAGCCAGGGCAGGGCCCGGAGAGGGCCCCAGCATTTT.

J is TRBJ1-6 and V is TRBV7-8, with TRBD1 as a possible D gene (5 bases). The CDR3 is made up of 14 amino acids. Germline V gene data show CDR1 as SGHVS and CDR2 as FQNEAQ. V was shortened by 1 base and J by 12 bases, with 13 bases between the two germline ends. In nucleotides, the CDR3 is TGTGCCAGCAGCTTAGAGCCTTCGGGGGGACCCCTCCACTTT. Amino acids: CASSLEPSGGPLHF.

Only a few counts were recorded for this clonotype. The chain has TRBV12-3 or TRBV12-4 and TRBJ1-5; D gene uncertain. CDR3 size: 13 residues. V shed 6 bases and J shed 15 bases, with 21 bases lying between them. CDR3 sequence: CASSPLGQSPAHF. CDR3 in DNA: TGTGCCAGCAGCCCCCTTGGGCAGAGTCCCGCGCATTTT.

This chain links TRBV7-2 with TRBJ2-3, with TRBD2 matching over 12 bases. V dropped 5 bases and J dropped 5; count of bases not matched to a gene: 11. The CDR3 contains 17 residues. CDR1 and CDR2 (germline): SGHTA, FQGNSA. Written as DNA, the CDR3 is TGTGCCAGCAGCCCGTCTAGCGGGAGGGGGGGGGGAGATACGCAGTATTTT. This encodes CASSPSSGRGGGDTQYF.

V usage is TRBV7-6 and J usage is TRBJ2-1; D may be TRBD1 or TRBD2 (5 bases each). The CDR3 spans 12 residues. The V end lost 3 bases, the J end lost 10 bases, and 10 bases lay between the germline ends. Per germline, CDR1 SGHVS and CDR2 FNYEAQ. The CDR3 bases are TGTGCCAGCAGCTTCGGGGCTTCGGAGCAGTTCTTC. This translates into CASSFGASEQFF.

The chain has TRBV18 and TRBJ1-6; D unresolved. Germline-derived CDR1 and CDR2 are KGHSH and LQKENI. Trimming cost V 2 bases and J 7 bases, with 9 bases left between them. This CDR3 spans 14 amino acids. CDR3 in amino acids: CASSPELRNSPLHF. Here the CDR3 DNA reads TGTGCCAGCTCACCAGAGTTACGGAATTCACCCCTCCACTTT.